One and the same sample provided the 22 T cell receptor beta chains below, sequenced in a study of identical twins' blood T cells. MiXCR, run by TCRdb on the 5' RACE reads, gives a single entry per CDR3 protein. The sample contains 350,000 to 400,000 distinct CDR3 sequences, over 25% of which appear only once. What was sequenced was PBMCs. These receptors came from a woman between 18 and 50 years old in good health.

A remark on this clonotype: The junction differs from germline at one of its ends, possibly a read error. The rearrangement uses TRBV29-1 and TRBJ1-3; unclear D gene. Germline CDR1 reads SQVTM; CDR2 reads ANQGSEA. The CDR3 has 14 amino acids. CDR3 sequence: CSVGAGISGSTIYF. The DNA for the CDR3 is TGCAGCGTTGGGGCGGGGATCTCTGGAAGCACCATATATTTT.

With regard to this clonotype: A much larger clone is a single base away; this may be a read error. The CDR3 reads CANSSLNPGSGELFF. The CDR3, as DNA: TGCGCCAACAGCTCACTAAACCCGGGGTCCGGGGAGCTGTTTTTT. This chain joins TRBV5-1 and TRBJ2-2; a possible D gene is TRBD2 (5 bases). The CDR3 extends over 15 amino acids. Germline assignment: CDR1 SGHRS and CDR2 YFSETQ.

The rearrangement uses TRBV5-1 and TRBJ1-2; the D is unclear. Germline values: CDR1 SGHRS, CDR2 YFSETQ. Between the trimmed V and J ends, which lost 4 bases and 5 bases, there was a span of 18 bases. This CDR3 contains 15 residues. The CDR3 region is CASSRHLGPDYGYTF. The CDR3 DNA follows: TGCGCCAGCAGCCGTCACCTTGGGCCCGATTATGGCTACACCTTC.

Notes on this clonotype: This may come from a read error, since a much larger clone is one base off. The chain employs TRBV29-1 and TRBJ2-5; D may be TRBD2 (7 bases). With 2 bases removed from V and 4 bases from J, the gap between germline ends came to 14 bases. CDR1 and CDR2 from the germline V gene are SQVTM and ANQGSEA. The CDR3 is 14 amino acids. The CDR3 is CSVETAGEGETQYF. In DNA form, the CDR3 reads TGCAGCGTTGAAACTGCAGGGGAGGGAGAGACCCAGTACTTC.

This clonotype was counted only a few times. V is TRBV12-3 or TRBV12-4 and J is TRBJ1-1, with a possible D match to TRBD1 (5 bases). The CDR3 contains 15 residues. Trimming removed 4 bases from V and 5 bases from J, with 17 bases in between. CDR3 loop: CASSSPLRGFTEAFF. The CDR3 bases are TGTGCCAGCAGTTCCCCACTCCGGGGGTTTACTGAAGCTTTCTTT.

The chain joins TRBV20-1 to TRBJ1-2, with a tentative D call TRBD1 (5 bases). The CDR3 length is 15 residues. Trimming left V 3 bases short and J 4 bases short, with 18 bases between. The germline CDR1 and CDR2 sequences are DFQATT and SNEGSKA (reference sequence). The CDR3 loop reads CSARKEHEGSYGYTF. DNA of the CDR3: TGCAGTGCTAGGAAAGAACATGAGGGGAGCTATGGCTACACCTTC.

This clonotype showed up many times. The chain combines TRBV29-1 with TRBJ1-3; D gene unclear. The V and J ends lost 7 bases and 4 bases respectively, with 8 bases between them. CDR1 is SQVTM and CDR2 is ANQGSEA in the germline V gene. The CDR3 has 11 amino acids. CDR3 sequence reads: CSGGWGNTIYF. The CDR3 bases are TGCAGCGGTGGGTGGGGAAACACCATATATTTT.

In its sample, this clonotype was seen a few times. The J gene is TRBJ1-1, the V gene TRBV7-2; perhaps TRBD1 as D (5 bases). This CDR3 contains 14 residues. V dropped 5 bases and J dropped 4 bases, with 14 bases sitting between them. Looked up from germline, CDR1 is SGHTA and CDR2 is FQGNSA. Here the CDR3 reads CASSSMPGATEAFF. The CDR3 bases are TGTGCCAGCAGCAGTATGCCTGGGGCCACTGAAGCTTTCTTT.

V and J are TRBV6-5 and TRBJ2-1, with 10 bases matching TRBD2. V trimming: 2 bases; J trimming: 4 bases; junction bases outside the gene matches: 5. The germline gives CDR1 MNHEY, CDR2 SVGAGI. CDR3 length: 16 residues. The CDR3 DNA reads TGTGCCAGCAGTTACGAGCGGACTAGCGGATACAATGAGCAGTTCTTC. Translation gives CASSYERTSGYNEQFF.

The chain has TRBV18 and TRBJ1-2; D perhaps matches TRBD1 (5 bases). Trimming took off 2 bases at V and 4 bases at J, with 14 bases between the two ends. Looked up from germline, CDR1 is KGHSH and CDR2 is LQKENI. The length of the CDR3 is 15 residues. Here the CDR3 reads CASSPGASEGYGYTF. The CDR3 DNA follows: TGTGCCAGCTCACCAGGGGCGTCGGAGGGCTATGGCTACACCTTC.

On this clonotype itself: The junction departs from the called germline gene at one end, perhaps through a read error. This chain connects TRBV3-1 to TRBJ1-1, with 12 bases that match TRBD1. Per the germline V gene, CDR1 is LGHDT and CDR2 is YNNKEL (reference sequence). The CDR3 extends over 18 amino acids. CDR3 sequence: CTSSQGMGQGARYTEAFF. CDR3 coding DNA: TGTACCAGCAGCCAAGGAATGGGACAGGGGGCTAGATACACTGAAGCTTTCTTT.

The chain couples TRBV20-1 to TRBJ2-2, with TRBD2 as a possible D gene (6 bases). The CDR3 length is 14 residues. Germline CDR1 and CDR2: DFQATT and SNEGSKA (reference sequence). V lost 4 bases and J lost 3, with 12 bases in between. CDR3 in amino acids: CSAMERGYTGELFF. CDR3 sequence (DNA): TGCAGTGCTATGGAACGGGGGTACACCGGGGAGCTGTTTTTT.

This clonotype was seen only once. One end of the junction fails to match germline, which may point to a read error. In DNA, the CDR3 is TGTGTCAGCAGCCATACAGGGGGTGGTTTACCCGGGGAGCTGTTTTTT. It specifies CVSSHTGGGLPGELFF. This rearrangement joins TRBV7-8 to TRBJ2-2; TRBD1 matches at 8 bases. From germline, CDR1 is SGHVS and CDR2 FQNEAQ. The CDR3 runs 16 residues.

The V call is TRBV29-1, the J call TRBJ1-1, with D hard to call. Germline V gene sequence: CDR1 SQVTM, CDR2 ANQGSEA. This CDR3 region has 13 residues. Trimming pared 3 bases from V and 0 bases from J, leaving 8 bases between. The DNA for the CDR3 is TGCAGCGTTGACCTGCAGTTGAACACTGAAGCTTTCTTT. It codes for CSVDLQLNTEAFF.

As for this clonotype: A much more abundant neighbour one base away suggests this may be a read error. The chain combines TRBV29-1 with TRBJ1-2; D gene unclear. V was shortened by 3 bases and J by 9 bases, with 11 bases between the two germline ends. CDR1 is SQVTM, CDR2 ANQGSEA, per germline. The CDR3 consists of 11 residues. This CDR3 reads CSVEGRDSYTF. Written as DNA, the CDR3 is TGCAGCGTTGAGGGAAGGGATAGCTACACCTTC.

The CDR3 nucleotides read TGTGCCAGCAGCCAGACAGGGGGTGAAGAAAAACTGTTTTTT. It encodes CASSQTGGEEKLFF. The rearrangement uses TRBV11-2 and TRBJ1-4, with 9 positions matching TRBD1. The CDR3 is 14 residues long. Unmatched junction bases numbered 6, after V lost 5 bases and J lost 8 bases. Looked up from germline, CDR1 is SGHAT and CDR2 is FQNNGV.

This clonotype has just a few counts. The rearrangement joins TRBV5-1 to TRBJ1-2; TRBD1 aligns across 7 bases. The CDR3 contains 13 residues. Germline V gene data show CDR1 as SGHRS and CDR2 as YFSETQ. V dropped 4 bases and J dropped 8; count of bases not matched to a gene: 8. The CDR3, as DNA: TGCGCCAGCAGCGTTACAGGGGAGAGAGGCTACACCTTC. The encoded protein is CASSVTGERGYTF.

This clonotype was counted only a few times. The V gene is TRBV2, the J gene TRBJ2-7; possibly TRBD1 for D (5 bases). The V end lost 11 bases, the J end lost 5 bases, and 16 bases lay between the germline ends. Germline-derived CDR1 and CDR2 are SNHLY and FYNNEI. The CDR3 contains 12 residues. DNA of the CDR3: TGTGCCTCGCAACAGGCCACCCACGAGCAGTACTTC. It codes for CASQQATHEQYF.

This chain links TRBV9 with TRBJ1-3; D remains unclear. Trimming removed 4 bases from V and 3 bases from J, with 14 bases in between. Looked up from germline, CDR1 is SGDLS and CDR2 is YYNGEE. The CDR3 consists of 15 residues. The chain's CDR3 is CASSLQDMGGNTIYF. Here the CDR3 DNA reads TGTGCCAGCAGCTTACAAGACATGGGTGGAAACACCATATATTTT.

The gene calls are TRBV5-1 and TRBJ1-3, with D hard to call. This CDR3 region has 18 residues. V lost 4 bases and J lost 0, with 20 bases in between. CDR1 and CDR2 from the germline V gene are SGHRS and YFSETQ. CDR3 sequence: CASSRPREPGDSGNTIYF. CDR3 bases: TGCGCCAGCAGCCGTCCCCGGGAACCAGGAGACTCTGGAAACACCATATATTTT.

This clonotype was observed a handful of times. V usage is TRBV2 and J usage is TRBJ2-7, with 8 bases lining up with TRBD1. The CDR3 is 14 amino acids. Looked up from germline, CDR1 is SNHLY and CDR2 is FYNNEI. The V and J ends lost 5 bases and 5 bases, in that order; junction bases with no gene match: 8. This CDR3 is CASSYGQGLDEQYF. CDR3 DNA sequence: TGTGCCAGCAGTTATGGACAGGGTCTCGACGAGCAGTACTTC.

The rearrangement joins TRBV20-1 to TRBJ2-1; TRBD2 matches at 8 bases. Trimming removed 4 bases from V and 6 bases from J; junction bases left unmatched: 17. CDR3 length equals 17 residues. Per the germline V gene, CDR1 is DFQATT and CDR2 is SNEGSKA (reference sequence). The CDR3: CSAINAALAGPGNEQFF. As DNA, the CDR3 is TGCAGTGCTATTAACGCCGCCCTAGCGGGCCCCGGCAATGAGCAGTTCTTC.